Below, 29 T cell receptor beta chains from the same sample are listed, as sequenced in a study of blood T cell repertoires in COVID-19 (TCRdb year 2020). The library relied on the immunoSEQ multiplex PCR assay. TCRdb took over this immuneACCESS table, retaining in-frame rearrangements with V and J assigned. Such tables are incomplete; in checked studies, under half of the missing clones stem from an unresolved V gene, and the remainder is unexplained. The table for this sample lists about 99,000 clones; about four fifths of them were counted only once. The ten largest clonotypes hold 3% to 4% of the sample. The source material was peripheral blood. These receptors were taken from an elderly woman with active or convalescent COVID-19.

The V and J genes are TRBV29-1 and TRBJ1-1; no definite D call. The CDR3 runs 11 residues. The V gene lost 7 bases and the J gene lost 1 base, with 7 bases spanning the gap. Germline V gene lookup returns CDR1 SQVTM and CDR2 ANQGSEA. In nucleotides, the CDR3 is TGCAGCGCGGGCCGGAACACTGAAGCTTTCTTT. Protein product: CSAGRNTEAFF.

For this clone: Compared with germline, one end of the junction differs, possibly owing to a read error. The CDR3 nucleotides read TGTGCCAGCAGTAACTCTAGGAACACCGGGGAGCTGTTTTTT. It codes for CASSNSRNTGELFF. This chain joins TRBV6-4 and TRBJ2-2, with D hard to call. Germline-derived CDR1 and CDR2 are MRHNA and SNTAGT. The CDR3 loop spans 14 amino acids.

J is TRBJ2-5 and V is TRBV9, with 7 bases fitting TRBD1. The CDR3 totals 19 residues. Per the germline V gene, CDR1 is SGDLS and CDR2 is YYNGEE. V lost 6 bases to trimming and J lost 2 bases; unmatched junction nucleotides: 22. CDR3 region: CASTSRGLIQMGQQETQYF. The CDR3 bases are TGTGCCAGCACTTCCCGGGGCCTTATACAGATGGGACAGCAAGAGACCCAGTACTTC.

The V gene is TRBV28, the J gene TRBJ1-2; no definite D call. The CDR3 covers 12 residues. Germline loops: CDR1 MDHEN, CDR2 SYDVKM. Trimming stripped 8 bases from V and 8 bases from J, with 15 bases between. CDR3: CASAMQSGGYTF. In nucleotides, the CDR3 is TGTGCCAGCGCGATGCAGAGCGGAGGCTACACCTTC.

The rearrangement uses TRBV28 and TRBJ1-2; 12 nucleotides line up with TRBD1. Germline loops: CDR1 MDHEN, CDR2 SYDVKM. The junction had 13 bases not matched to a gene; V was cut back by 7 bases and J by 7 bases. The CDR3 sequence is 16 residues long. The CDR3 spells CASNPVRGQGAVGYTF. The DNA of the CDR3 is TGTGCCAGCAACCCGGTCCGGGGACAGGGGGCTGTTGGCTACACCTTC.

The rearrangement links TRBV19 to TRBJ1-5, with 9 bases aligning to TRBD1. The CDR3 consists of 17 residues. Germline V gene lookup returns CDR1 LNHDA and CDR2 SQIVND (reference sequence). Germline trimming cut 4 bases from V and 6 bases from J; bases unmatched to any gene: 13. This CDR3 reads CASSRRGQGLIFQPQHF. Written as DNA, the CDR3 is TGTGCCAGTAGTAGGCGGGGACAGGGTTTGATCTTTCAGCCCCAGCATTTT.

V usage is TRBV4-3 and J usage is TRBJ2-5; 10 nucleotides match TRBD2. Trimming took 4 bases from V and 3 from J; bases not matched to a gene: 11. Germline lookup yields CDR1 LGHNA and CDR2 YSLEER. The CDR3 contains 17 residues. The CDR3 DNA follows: TGCGCCAGCAGCCCGCAGGGTCTAGCGGGAGATGAAGAGACCCAGTACTTC. It specifies CASSPQGLAGDEETQYF.

V and J are TRBV3-1 (or the pseudogene TRBV3-2) and TRBJ2-2; 13 bases fit TRBD2. V was clipped by 4 bases and J by 3 bases; unmatched bases: 2. Germline CDR1 is LGHDT and CDR2 is YNNKEL (reference sequence). CDR3 length equals 16 residues. CDR3 sequence (DNA): TGTGCCAGCAGCCCTACTAGCGGGAGGGACACCGGGGAGCTGTTTTTT. Amino acids: CASSPTSGRDTGELFF.

This clone was counted once. V is TRBV9 and J is TRBJ2-2, with D uncertain. Deletions cut 3 bases from V and 7 bases from J, with 7 bases between. This CDR3 region has 12 residues. Germline loops: CDR1 SGDLS, CDR2 YYNGEE. This chain's CDR3 is CASSESLGELFF. The CDR3 DNA follows: TGTGCCAGCAGCGAAAGCCTCGGGGAGCTGTTTTTT.

The J gene is TRBJ1-3, the V gene TRBV6-5, with a tentative D call TRBD1 (6 bases). V shed 6 bases and J shed 0 bases, with 12 bases lying between them. CDR1 is MNHEY, CDR2 SVGAGI, per germline. This CDR3 is built from 15 residues. CDR3 sequence (DNA): TGTGCCAGCAGCCGACAGGCGATCTCTGGAAACACCATATATTTT. It translates to CASSRQAISGNTIYF.

The chain carries TRBV2 and TRBJ2-1; 12 bases are shared with TRBD2. The CDR3 contains 15 residues. Germline CDR1 reads SNHLY; CDR2 reads FYNNEI. With V trimmed by 10 bases and J by 10 bases, 14 bases remained unmatched. The CDR3 region has the DNA TGTGCCACCAAGGCCGGGACTAGCGGGCCCCAAGAGCAGTTCTTC. The encoded protein is CATKAGTSGPQEQFF.

The genes are TRBV7-2 and TRBJ1-2, with D hard to call. The CDR3 length is 13 residues. Germline CDR1 is SGHTA and CDR2 is FQGNSA. Trimming stripped 8 bases from V and 7 bases from J, with 17 bases between. The CDR3 region is CASGPIGKGGYTF. CDR3 coding DNA: TGTGCCAGCGGACCGATCGGGAAGGGTGGCTACACCTTC.

The chain uses TRBV5-1 and TRBJ2-5; D uncertain. This CDR3 is built from 14 residues. Germline V gene data show CDR1 as SGHRS and CDR2 as YFSETQ. V shed 4 bases and J shed 4 bases, with 14 bases lying between them. The CDR3 sequence: CASSTFFSLETQYF. The CDR3 nucleotides read TGCGCCAGCAGCACGTTCTTCTCACTAGAGACCCAGTACTTC.

In its sample, this clone was seen a few times. The chain employs TRBV11-2 and TRBJ1-6; no reliable D call. From germline, CDR1 is SGHAT and CDR2 FQNNGV. V was clipped by 3 bases and J by 0 bases, with 9 bases between them. The CDR3 is 16 residues long. The chain's CDR3 is CASSFVPSSYNSPLHF. As DNA, the CDR3 is TGTGCCAGCAGCTTTGTCCCGAGCTCCTATAATTCACCCCTCCACTTT.

This clone was seen ten or more times. The V call is TRBV7-9, the J call TRBJ2-7; tentatively, D is TRBD1 (6 bases). The CDR3 runs to 18 residues. The germline V gene encodes CDR1 SEHNR and CDR2 FQNEAQ (reference sequence). Deletions cut 5 bases from V and 1 base from J, with 24 bases between. CDR3: CASSPSSASGARSYEQYF. The CDR3 nucleotides are TGTGCCAGCAGCCCATCGTCGGCTTCAGGGGCCCGTTCCTACGAGCAGTACTTC. Supplemented by reference TRBV7-9 and TRBJ2-7, the full variable domain reads DTGVSQNPRHKITKRGQNVTFRCDPISEHNRLYWYRQTLGQGPEFLTYFQNEAQLEKSRLLSDRFSAERPKGSFSTLEIQRTEQGDSAMYLCASSPSSASGARSYEQYFGPGTRLTVT.

The rearrangement links TRBV10-3 to TRBJ2-3; D not resolved. Germline CDR1 reads ENHRY; CDR2 reads SYGVKD. The CDR3 consists of 13 residues. The CDR3 nucleotides read TGTGCTTCTGGGCATAGTAGCACAGATACGCAGTATTTT. It codes for CASGHSSTDTQYF.

The chain links TRBV3-1 (or the pseudogene TRBV3-2) to TRBJ2-1, with 7 bases that match TRBD1. The V gene end was trimmed by 4 bases and the J gene end by 3 bases; junction bases not matched to a gene: 9. This CDR3 is 16 amino acids long. The V gene's germline CDR1 is LGHDT and CDR2 YNNKEL (reference sequence). CDR3 bases: TGTGCCAGCAGCCTGCCCTCGCGACAGGGCTACAATGAGCAGTTCTTC. Its protein is CASSLPSRQGYNEQFF.

This chain links TRBV6-6 with TRBJ1-1, with 7 bases fitting TRBD1. This CDR3 has 15 amino acids. Per the germline V gene, CDR1 is MNHNY and CDR2 is SVGAGI (reference sequence). The V segment lost 2 bases and the J segment 2 bases; nucleotides outside the gene matches: 5. CDR3: CASSYGDSPNTEAFF. Written as DNA, the CDR3 is TGTGCCAGCAGTTACGGGGACAGCCCCAACACTGAAGCTTTCTTT.

This clone has a handful of counts. The chain uses TRBV6-5 and TRBJ2-7; 8 bases are shared with TRBD1. From germline, CDR1 is MNHEY and CDR2 SVGAGI. Trimming at V came to 0 bases and at J to 5 bases, leaving 9 bases not matched to a gene. This CDR3 region has 16 residues. Here the CDR3 DNA reads TGTGCCAGCAGTTACTCGGGCAGGGGGCGCAGGAACGAGCAGTACTTC. Translation: CASSYSGRGRRNEQYF.

Here the CDR3 DNA reads TGTGCCAGCAGCCAGTTAGGGACAGGGACCGACGAGCAGTACTTC. This gives the protein CASSQLGTGTDEQYF. This chain joins TRBV14 and TRBJ2-7; 9 nucleotides line up with TRBD1. CDR1 SGHDN and CDR2 FVKESK come from the germline V gene. This CDR3 has 15 residues. The V gene end was trimmed by 3 bases and the J gene end by 5 bases; junction bases not matched to a gene: 8.

The genes are TRBV4-1 and TRBJ2-2; 11 nucleotides match TRBD2. Trimming cost V 3 bases and J 4 bases; bases outside gene matches: 4. The germline V gene has CDR1 MGHRA and CDR2 YSYEKL. This CDR3 region has 16 residues. In nucleotides, the CDR3 is TGCGCCAGCAGCCAGATTAGCGGGAGGGGCACCGGGGAGCTGTTTTTT. It codes for CASSQISGRGTGELFF.

The chain joins TRBV5-1 to TRBJ2-5, with 10 positions matching TRBD2. This CDR3 is built from 18 residues. CDR1 and CDR2 from the germline V gene are SGHRS and YFSETQ. V dropped 7 bases and J dropped 5; count of bases not matched to a gene: 20. CDR3 in amino acids: CASRSPASGGGGPETQYF. The DNA of the CDR3 is TGCGCCAGCCGCTCCCCGGCTAGCGGGGGCGGGGGACCGGAGACCCAGTACTTC.

This sequence joins TRBV28 and TRBJ2-6; D is unclear. The CDR3 runs 14 residues. CDR1 MDHEN and CDR2 SYDVKM come from the germline V gene. Trimming removed 7 bases at V and 0 bases at J, with 7 bases between. As DNA, the CDR3 is TGTGCCAGCAACCTAAACTCTGGGGCCAACGTCCTGACTTTC. Translation gives CASNLNSGANVLTF.

The chain carries TRBV9 and TRBJ2-3; possible D gene TRBD1, 6 bases. CDR3 size: 18 residues. The V end lost 3 bases, the J end lost 0 bases, and 20 bases lay between the germline ends. Germline V gene sequence: CDR1 SGDLS, CDR2 YYNGEE. CDR3 nucleotide sequence: TGTGCCAGCAGCGCGGGGAGAGGGGGAGCCGGGAGCACAGATACGCAGTATTTT. It yields the protein CASSAGRGGAGSTDTQYF.

The chain recombines TRBV7-8 with TRBJ1-4; TRBD1 is a possible D gene (5 bases). Per germline, CDR1 SGHVS and CDR2 FQNEAQ. The V gene lost 5 bases and the J gene lost 7 bases, with 11 bases spanning the gap. There are 13 residues in the CDR3. CDR3 nucleotides: TGTGCCAGCAGCCTAGGGGTAGCTGAAAAACTGTTTTTT. Its protein product is CASSLGVAEKLFF.

This clone was counted once. In DNA form, the CDR3 reads TGTGCCAGCACCCTAAGCGGGGAGACCCAGTACTTC. Its translation: CASTLSGETQYF. V gene TRBV11-2 combines with J gene TRBJ2-5; a possible D gene is TRBD2 (6 bases). The CDR3 runs 12 residues. From germline, CDR1 is SGHAT and CDR2 FQNNGV. The V and J ends lost 7 bases and 5 bases respectively, with 11 bases between them.

The chain combines TRBV18 with TRBJ2-7; the match to TRBD1 covers 11 bases. V lost 1 base to trimming and J lost 5 bases; unmatched junction nucleotides: 7. Germline lookup yields CDR1 KGHSH and CDR2 LQKENI. This CDR3 region has 16 residues. The chain's CDR3 is CASSPRSGTGGNEQYF. As DNA, the CDR3 is TGTGCCAGCTCACCACGATCCGGGACAGGGGGGAACGAGCAGTACTTC.

V usage is TRBV5-6 and J usage is TRBJ1-1; D uncertain. The germline gives CDR1 SGHDT, CDR2 YYEEEE. V gave up 4 bases and J gave up 11 bases, with 18 bases separating them. This CDR3 has 13 residues. The DNA of the CDR3 is TGTGCCAGCAGCCCCGTGGGAGTCAGAAAGGCTTTCTTT. Residues: CASSPVGVRKAFF.

The chain carries TRBV7-8 and TRBJ2-3; TRBD2 aligns across 7 bases. V lost 3 bases, J lost 2 bases, and 5 bases stayed unmatched. Germline V lookup: CDR1 SGHVS, CDR2 FQNEAQ. The CDR3 runs 15 residues. CDR3 protein: CASSFGAGPTDTQYF. The CDR3 DNA reads as TGTGCCAGCAGCTTCGGAGCGGGACCCACAGATACGCAGTATTTT.